The present T cell receptor beta chain was sequenced within a study of blood T cells in healthy people across ages. Across the study: Using template switching, researchers captured about one barcoded beta molecule for each two T cells.

This clonotype was seen more than once but under ten times. Trimming removed 4 bases at V and 1 base at J, with 12 bases between. Germline V gene sequence: CDR1 SGHRS, CDR2 YFSETQ. The CDR3 is 14 amino acids. Through a sample-barcoded 5' primer and a J-beta primer mix, a second PCR was run for 7 to 11 cycles. TCRdb recomputed calls from the 5' RACE reads with MiXCR, one row per CDR3 protein. The sample shows 1,500,000 or so distinct CDR3 sequences, 45% to 70% of them seen only once. This clonotype was obtained from a man younger than 30 in good health. Sequenced: blood. The rearrangement uses TRBV5-1 and TRBJ2-7; unclear D gene. The CDR3 sequence is CASSPRAGSYEQYF. In nucleotides, the CDR3 is TGCGCCAGCAGCCCCCGGGCCGGGTCCTACGAGCAGTACTTC. The full variable domain, completed using reference TRBV5-1 and TRBJ2-7, is KAGVTQTPRYLIKTRGQQVTLSCSPISGHRSVSWYQQTPGQGLQFLFEYFSETQRNKGNFPGRFSGRQFSNSRSEMNVSTLELGDSALYLCASSPRAGSYEQYFGPGTRLTVT.